This entry lists 32 T cell receptor beta chains sequenced from one sample in a study of blood T cell repertoires in COVID-19. Measured with immunoSEQ multiplex PCR; TCRdb has only the in-frame clones, and not every one. The table records approximately 180,000 clones, roughly 84% of them present only once. Sequencing used peripheral blood. The receptors originated from a middle-aged woman with COVID-19, enrolled during active disease.

The CDR3 coding sequence is TGCGCCAGCAGCCAAGAGGGGCCACCCCTCCACTTT. Its translation is CASSQEGPPLHF. This rearrangement joins TRBV4-1 to TRBJ1-6; TRBD1 is a possible D gene (5 bases). CDR1 MGHRA and CDR2 YSYEKL come from the germline V gene. Trimming took off 0 bases at V and 11 bases at J, with 5 bases between the two ends. The CDR3 covers 12 residues.

This clone was seen a single time. V and J are TRBV5-1 and TRBJ2-1; weak D call: TRBD1 (6 bases). V lost 3 bases and J 3 bases, leaving 19 bases between the germline ends. In germline, CDR1 is SGHRS, CDR2 YFSETQ. The CDR3 extends over 17 amino acids. CDR3: CASSSTTQGGNYNEQFF. For the CDR3, the DNA is TGCGCCAGCAGCTCGACAACCCAAGGGGGAAACTACAATGAGCAGTTCTTC.

V usage is TRBV19 and J usage is TRBJ1-4; 7 bases map to TRBD1. The junction had 11 bases not matched to a gene; V was cut back by 5 bases and J by 8 bases. The V gene's germline CDR1 is LNHDA and CDR2 SQIVND (reference sequence). This CDR3 spans 15 amino acids. The CDR3 is CASSRRDSQKEKLFF. The CDR3 nucleotides read TGTGCCAGTAGTCGGAGGGACAGCCAGAAAGAAAAACTGTTTTTT.

In DNA form, the CDR3 reads TGTGCCACCGGACAGAGGGCCCGCAGGGGATATGGCTACACCTTC. Protein sequence: CATGQRARRGYGYTF. The genes are TRBV19 and TRBJ1-2; TRBD1 might be the D (6 bases). CDR1 and CDR2 from the germline V gene are LNHDA and SQIVND (reference sequence). V was pared by 10 bases and J by 5 bases, with 23 bases between. The CDR3 length is 15 residues.

This sequence joins TRBV3-1 (or the pseudogene TRBV3-2) and TRBJ1-1, with 7 bases lining up with TRBD1. Per germline, CDR1 LGHDT and CDR2 YNNKEL (reference sequence). V lost 2 bases and J lost 2; bases outside the gene matches: 2. There are 14 residues in the CDR3. DNA for the CDR3: TGTGCCAGCAGCCAAAGACAGGGTAACACTGAAGCTTTCTTT. It yields the protein CASSQRQGNTEAFF.

The chain is built from TRBV24-1 and TRBJ2-4; 7 bases align to TRBD2. V was clipped by 5 bases and J by 0 bases; unmatched bases: 0. CDR1 and CDR2 from the germline V gene are KGHDR and SFDVKD. This CDR3 comprises 14 residues. CDR3 in DNA: TGTGCCACCAGTGGGGGGGGAGCCAAAAACATTCAGTACTTC. Translating it yields CATSGGGAKNIQYF.

The rearrangement uses TRBV9 and TRBJ2-1; 14 nucleotides agree with TRBD2. Germline-derived CDR1 and CDR2 are SGDLS and YYNGEE. There are 16 residues in the CDR3. V shed 3 bases and J 6 bases; nucleotides not matched to a gene: 5. The CDR3: CASSEGLAGEANEQFF. The CDR3 region has the DNA TGTGCCAGCAGCGAGGGACTAGCGGGAGAAGCCAATGAGCAGTTCTTC.

The rearrangement links TRBV7-9 to TRBJ2-5, with D possibly being TRBD1 (6 bases). Germline CDR1 is SEHNR and CDR2 is FQNEAQ (reference sequence). V lost 6 bases, J lost 3 bases, and 26 bases lay in between. CDR3 length: 18 residues. The CDR3 is CASRPRGHEQGPEETQYF. In nucleotides, the CDR3 is TGTGCCAGCAGACCCCGCGGCCACGAACAGGGACCTGAAGAGACCCAGTACTTC.

This rearrangement joins TRBV24-1 to TRBJ2-2; weak D call: TRBD1 (6 bases). V was pared by 4 bases and J by 1 base, with 9 bases between. The germline CDR1 and CDR2 sequences are KGHDR and SFDVKD. This CDR3 is 15 amino acids long. The CDR3 region is CATSDLDRNTGELFF. Written as DNA, the CDR3 is TGTGCCACCAGTGACTTGGACAGGAACACCGGGGAGCTGTTTTTT.

Only a few counts were recorded for this clone. The V call is TRBV9, the J call TRBJ1-1, with a possible D match to TRBD1 (6 bases). The germline V gene has CDR1 SGDLS and CDR2 YYNGEE. This CDR3 spans 14 amino acids. Trimming left V 3 bases short and J 3 bases short, with 12 bases between. The CDR3 sequence: CASSASQGYTEAFF. For the CDR3, the DNA is TGTGCCAGCAGCGCATCACAGGGATACACTGAAGCTTTCTTT.

J is TRBJ2-1 and V is TRBV4-1; 8 positions match TRBD2. Trimming removed 5 bases from V and 2 bases from J; junction bases left unmatched: 8. Germline loops: CDR1 MGHRA, CDR2 YSYEKL. This CDR3 contains 16 residues. The DNA for the CDR3 is TGCGCCAGCAGCATTCTCGGCGGGAGGACCTACAATGAGCAGTTCTTC. It codes for CASSILGGRTYNEQFF.

This clone appeared a few times. Here the CDR3 reads CASRTSGVSYNEQFF. The DNA for the CDR3 is TGTGCCAGCAGGACTAGCGGGGTCTCCTACAATGAGCAGTTCTTC. The chain uses TRBV28 and TRBJ2-1, with 11 nucleotides matching TRBD2. CDR1 MDHEN and CDR2 SYDVKM come from the germline V gene. V dropped 6 bases and J dropped 0; count of bases not matched to a gene: 1. The CDR3 runs to 15 residues.

The sample holds one count of this clone. The rearrangement links TRBV27 to TRBJ1-2; TRBD1 is a possible D gene (6 bases). The germline V gene encodes CDR1 MNHEY and CDR2 SMNVEV (reference sequence). The CDR3 is made up of 13 amino acids. Trimming cost V 5 bases and J 4 bases, with 11 bases left between them. The CDR3 region has the DNA TGTGCCAGCAGTCCGGACAGATTCTATGGCTACACCTTC. It is translated as CASSPDRFYGYTF.

This chain connects TRBV28 to TRBJ1-4; D gene ambiguous. Looked up from germline, CDR1 is MDHEN and CDR2 is SYDVKM. The CDR3 is 14 amino acids. V was cut by 2 bases and J by 2 bases, with 6 bases left in between. CDR3 region: CASSLGGTNEKLFF. CDR3 bases: TGTGCCAGCAGTTTAGGAGGGACTAATGAAAAACTGTTTTTT. The full variable domain, its missing parts supplied by reference TRBV28 and TRBJ1-4, is DVKVTQSSRYLVKRTGEKVFLECVQDMDHENMFWYRQDPGLGLRLIYFSYDVKMKEKGDIPEGYSVSREKKERFSLILESASTNQTSMYLCASSLGGTNEKLFFGSGTQLSVL.

The genes are TRBV12-3 or TRBV12-4 and TRBJ1-1; the match to TRBD1 covers 9 bases. Trimming cost V 6 bases and J 6 bases; bases outside gene matches: 2. CDR3 size: 12 residues. The CDR3 is CASRRQGAEAFF. The CDR3 nucleotides are TGTGCCAGCAGGAGACAGGGGGCTGAAGCTTTCTTT.

This clone was recorded only once. V and J are TRBV3-1 (or the pseudogene TRBV3-2) and TRBJ1-2; no clear D. The V end was cut by 3 bases, the J end by 4 bases, with 12 bases between. This CDR3 is built from 14 residues. CDR1 and CDR2 (germline): LGHDT, YNNKEL (reference sequence). The CDR3 bases are TGTGCCAGCAGCCAGGGCGTACTTAGCTATGGCTACACCTTC. This gives the protein CASSQGVLSYGYTF.

This sequence joins TRBV25-1 and TRBJ2-7; maybe TRBD1 (7 bases). CDR1 is MGHDK, CDR2 SYGVNS, per germline. The V end was cut by 5 bases, the J end by 5 bases, with 28 bases between. The CDR3 length is 18 residues. The CDR3 protein is CASSQSPGQEGPDDEQYF. CDR3 DNA sequence: TGTGCCAGCAGTCAATCCCCCGGACAGGAGGGGCCTGACGACGAGCAGTACTTC.

Only one count was recorded for this clone. CDR3 protein: CASSLRPGGRHNEQFF. CDR3 nucleotide sequence: TGCGCCAGCAGCCTAAGACCGGGGGGGAGGCACAATGAGCAGTTCTTC. The chain is built from TRBV4-1 and TRBJ2-1; 8 bases are shared with TRBD2. Germline CDR1 is MGHRA and CDR2 is YSYEKL. The V gene end was trimmed by 4 bases and the J gene end by 5 bases; junction bases not matched to a gene: 10. This CDR3 is built from 16 residues.

The chain is built from TRBV2 and TRBJ2-5; TRBD1 is a possible D gene (5 bases). Germline lookup yields CDR1 SNHLY and CDR2 FYNNEI. CDR3 length: 15 amino acids. Trimming pared 4 bases from V and 1 base from J, leaving 13 bases between. The CDR3 DNA reads as TGTGCCAGCAGTGGAACCCCGACAGTCCAAGAGACCCAGTACTTC. It translates to CASSGTPTVQETQYF.

This clone was observed once. The sample contains more than one DNA sequence encoding this CDR3. The chain employs TRBV29-1 and TRBJ2-5; 8 bases are a match to TRBD1. Germline trimming cut 4 bases from V and 4 bases from J; bases unmatched to any gene: 2. The CDR3 contains 12 residues. Germline lookup yields CDR1 SQVTM and CDR2 ANQGSEA. CDR3 residues: CSVVQGGETQYF. CDR3 DNA: TGCAGCGTTGTACAGGGGGGAGAGACCCAGTACTTC.

The chain has TRBV11-1 and TRBJ1-5; D possibly corresponds to TRBD1 (5 bases). Germline loops: CDR1 SGHAT, CDR2 FQDESV (reference sequence). The CDR3 runs 15 residues. V was clipped by 7 bases and J by 3 bases, with 16 bases between them. The CDR3 is CASTLIDSDNQPQHF. The CDR3 DNA is TGTGCCAGCACCCTCATCGACAGCGACAATCAGCCCCAGCATTTT. The variable domain in full, completed from reference TRBV11-1 and TRBJ1-5, reads EAEVAQSPRYKITEKSQAVAFWCDPISGHATLYWYRQILGQGPELLVQFQDESVVDDSQLPKDRFSAERLKGVDSTLKIQPAELGDSAMYLCASTLIDSDNQPQHFGDGTRLSIL.

This clone was detected a few times. CDR3 nucleotides: TGCGCCAGCAGCTTGGGGTTGGACCCAGGGGTGTCCGGGGAGCTGTTTTTT. The encoded protein is CASSLGLDPGVSGELFF. J is TRBJ2-2 and V is TRBV5-1; possible D gene TRBD1, 6 bases. V lost 0 bases and J lost 6, with 18 bases in between. Germline V gene data show CDR1 as SGHRS and CDR2 as YFSETQ. The CDR3 runs to 17 residues.

The gene calls are TRBV6-5 and TRBJ1-1; TRBD1 might be the D (6 bases). The CDR3 runs to 13 residues. V was cut by 9 bases and J by 7 bases, with 18 bases left in between. In germline, CDR1 is MNHEY, CDR2 SVGAGI. The CDR3 sequence: CASSSTGRGEAFF. The CDR3 DNA is TGTGCCAGTTCCTCAACAGGGAGGGGTGAAGCTTTCTTT.

This chain uses TRBV7-3 with TRBJ2-1; 15 nucleotides match TRBD2. CDR3 length: 16 residues. CDR1 and CDR2 from the germline V gene are SGHTA and FQGTGA. J lost 6 bases, V lost 5 bases, and 5 bases had no gene match. CDR3 coding DNA: TGTGCCAGCAGCACCCCGGGACTAGCGGGAGGCAATGAGCAGTTCTTC. As protein: CASSTPGLAGGNEQFF.

The V gene is TRBV4-1, the J gene TRBJ2-1, with D perhaps TRBD2 (6 bases). The CDR3 length is 13 residues. The germline V gene encodes CDR1 MGHRA and CDR2 YSYEKL. The V end lost 10 bases, the J end lost 7 bases, and 17 bases lay between the germline ends. CDR3 nucleotides: TGCGCCACTTGGGACTTCATGTATAATGAGCAGTTCTTC. Translation gives CATWDFMYNEQFF.

The rearrangement joins TRBV11-2 to TRBJ2-3; 8 nucleotides line up with TRBD2. Looked up from germline, CDR1 is SGHAT and CDR2 is FQNNGV. Trimming removed 8 bases from V and 0 bases from J; junction bases left unmatched: 16. The CDR3 covers 18 residues. DNA of the CDR3: TGTGCCAGCGGATTCCTTCCAGCGGGGGCCGGAAGCACAGATACGCAGTATTTT. Translation gives CASGFLPAGAGSTDTQYF.

The chain uses TRBV11-2 and TRBJ1-1; tentatively, D is TRBD1 (5 bases). The CDR3 is made up of 17 amino acids. CDR1 SGHAT and CDR2 FQNNGV come from the germline V gene. V lost 6 bases, J lost 4 bases, and 24 bases lay in between. For the CDR3, the DNA is TGTGCCAGCAGAGGGGAACACGGGGCTTCCGGGGGCACTGAAGCTTTCTTT. Amino acids: CASRGEHGASGGTEAFF.

This clone was recorded at least ten times. The genes are TRBV19 and TRBJ2-3; D is perhaps TRBD2 (5 bases). V was trimmed by 0 bases and J by 2 bases, leaving 9 bases between them. Germline CDR1 and CDR2: LNHDA and SQIVND (reference sequence). The CDR3 consists of 15 residues. In DNA, the CDR3 is TGTGCCAGTAGTATAGAAGGCGGGTACACAGATACGCAGTATTTT. Its translation: CASSIEGGYTDTQYF.

This sequence joins TRBV3-1 (or the pseudogene TRBV3-2) and TRBJ1-1; weak D call: TRBD1 (5 bases). The CDR3 covers 13 residues. The germline gives CDR1 LGHDT, CDR2 YNNKEL (reference sequence). Trimming shortened V by 4 bases and J by 0 bases, and 6 bases separated the two germline ends. The CDR3 loop reads CASSPGVNTEAFF. CDR3 bases: TGTGCCAGCAGCCCGGGGGTGAACACTGAAGCTTTCTTT.

J is TRBJ2-2 and V is TRBV18; D remains ambiguous. V was pared by 3 bases and J by 6 bases, with 8 bases between. The CDR3 has 13 residues. Germline CDR1 is KGHSH and CDR2 is LQKENI. The CDR3 here is CASSPRTAGELFF. The CDR3 region has the DNA TGTGCCAGCTCACCCCGTACTGCCGGGGAGCTGTTTTTT. The variable domain in full, with the rest retrieved from reference TRBV18 and TRBJ2-2, is NAGVMQNPRHLVRRRGQEARLRCSPMKGHSHVYWYRQLPEEGLKFMVYLQKENIIDESGMPKERFSAEFPKEGPSILRIQQVVRGDSAAYFCASSPRTAGELFFGEGSRLTVL.

The rearrangement uses TRBV5-1 and TRBJ2-5, with 9 bases aligning to TRBD2. The CDR3 is 16 amino acids. CDR1 and CDR2 from the germline V gene are SGHRS and YFSETQ. V shed 2 bases, J shed 7 bases, and the junction held 12 bases outside the gene matches. The CDR3 DNA is TGCGCCAGCAGCTTAAGTCGGCGGGGGGGCGAAGGGACCCAGTACTTC. Protein sequence: CASSLSRRGGEGTQYF.

This clone was seen once. The chain links TRBV9 to TRBJ2-1; 7 bases agree with TRBD1. The germline V gene has CDR1 SGDLS and CDR2 YYNGEE. The length of the CDR3 is 13 residues. J gave up 11 bases and V 0 bases, and 5 bases lay outside the gene matches. CDR3 nucleotides: TGTGCCAGCAGCGTAGAATGGACAGGCCAGCAGTTCTTC. Residues: CASSVEWTGQQFF.